The T cell receptor beta chain under discussion was sequenced for a study of T cell responses to AZD1222 COVID-19 vaccine. Study details: Second-dose schedules of about 4 or about 12 weeks were combined.

As to this clone: Its cognate antigen is unknown.

The study's findings and limits: Repertoires were obtained solely post-peak T cell response. Mostly white British, mostly female donors; authors suggested clonal diversity may be underestimated. Targets within unmutated variant regions were reportedly found for nearly half of spike-specific TCRs.

Using immunoSEQ multiplex PCR, the repertoire was profiled, and TCRdb retains in-frame clones only, with some absent. The repertoire holds over 150,000 clones, roughly 90% seen once, with about 19% in the top ten. Germline loops: CDR1 LNHDA, CDR2 SQIVND (reference sequence). The CDR3 consists of 14 residues. Between the trimmed V and J ends, which lost 6 bases and 0 bases, there was a span of 8 bases. J is TRBJ2-2 and V is TRBV19; D uncertain. This clonotype originated in an adult in good health. The sample here was peripheral blood, taken on day 0 of AZD1222 vaccination. The CDR3 here is CASRNYANTGELFF. The CDR3 nucleotides are TGTGCCAGTAGAAACTACGCGAACACCGGGGAGCTGTTTTTT.